This T cell receptor (beta chain) was captured in a study of blood T cell repertoires in COVID-19. The CDR3 totals 13 residues. Deletions cut 8 bases from V and 3 bases from J, with 11 bases between. Germline V gives CDR1 ENHRY, CDR2 SYGVKD. The table came from immunoSEQ multiplex PCR; TCRdb's copy has only in-frame clones and leaves some out. The sample contains more than 250,000 clones, 70% to 90% of which appear only once. The chain recombines TRBV10-3 with TRBJ1-5; perhaps TRBD1 as D (5 bases). Input material: peripheral blood. The TCR was taken from a woman in her twenties or thirties who had recovered from COVID-19. In DNA, the CDR3 is TGTGCCATCGGGCGGGACCTCAATCAGCCCCAGCATTTT. Protein: CAIGRDLNQPQHF.